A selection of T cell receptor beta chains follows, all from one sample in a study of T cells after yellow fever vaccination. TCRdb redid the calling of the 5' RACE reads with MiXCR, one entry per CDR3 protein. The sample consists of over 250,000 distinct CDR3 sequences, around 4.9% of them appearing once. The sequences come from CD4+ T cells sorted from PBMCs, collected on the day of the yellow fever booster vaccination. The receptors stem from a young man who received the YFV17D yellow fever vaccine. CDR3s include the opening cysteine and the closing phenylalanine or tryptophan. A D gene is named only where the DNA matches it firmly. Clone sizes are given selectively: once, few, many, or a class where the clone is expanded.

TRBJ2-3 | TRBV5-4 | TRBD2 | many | TGTGCCAGCAGCTCCCGGGGGGGGGCAGATACGCAGTATTTT | CASSSRGGADTQYF
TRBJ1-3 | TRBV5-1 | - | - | TGCGCCAGCAGCTTGGCCCGGGGTCCCTCTGGAAACACCATATATTTT | CASSLARGPSGNTIYF
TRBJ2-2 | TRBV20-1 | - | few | TGCAGTGCTAGCCGACCTAGGGGCGGCGGGGAGCTGTTTTTT | CSASRPRGGGELFF
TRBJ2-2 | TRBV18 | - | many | TGTGCCAGCTCACCTGATCTTTCCGCCGGGGAGCTGTTTTTT | CASSPDLSAGELFF
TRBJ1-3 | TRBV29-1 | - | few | TGCAGCGTTGAGGTTACAGCCGGAAACACCATATATTTT | CSVEVTAGNTIYF
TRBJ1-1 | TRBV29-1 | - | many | TGCAGCGTTTCGGAAGGGGCGGGCGCTGAAGCTTTCTTT | CSVSEGAGAEAFF
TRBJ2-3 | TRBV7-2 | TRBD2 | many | TGTGCCAGCACCCCTCCGGGGGGAGATACGCAGTATTTT | CASTPPGGDTQYF
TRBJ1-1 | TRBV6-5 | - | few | TGTGCCAGCAGTTACTCGGGGGTTGGCACTGAAGCTTTCTTT | CASSYSGVGTEAFF
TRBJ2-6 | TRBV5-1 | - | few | TGCGCCAGCAGCCTGGGAAGGGGAGTTGGGGCCAACGTCCTGACTTTC | CASSLGRGVGANVLTF
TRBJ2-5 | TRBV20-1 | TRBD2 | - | TGCAGTGCCGTAGCGGGGGTAGGGGAGACCCAGTACTTC | CSAVAGVGETQYF
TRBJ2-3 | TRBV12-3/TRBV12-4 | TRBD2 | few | TGTGCCAGCAGCAAAACTAGCGGGGGATACACAGATACGCAGTATTTT | CASSKTSGGYTDTQYF
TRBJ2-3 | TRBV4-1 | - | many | TGCGCCAGCAGCCAAGGTCCGGGGGGCCCCACAGATACGCAGTATTTT | CASSQGPGGPTDTQYF
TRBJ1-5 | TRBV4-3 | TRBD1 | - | TGCGCCAGCAGCCAAACCGGACAGGGGTTCAATCAGCCCCAGCATTTT | CASSQTGQGFNQPQHF
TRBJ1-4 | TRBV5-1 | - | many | TGCGCCAGCAGCCCGGGACACCTGGCGGGTGAAAAACTGTTTTTT | CASSPGHLAGEKLFF
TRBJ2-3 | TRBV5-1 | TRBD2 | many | TGCGCCAGCAGCAGGACTAGCGGGGTATCAGATACGCAGTATTTT | CASSRTSGVSDTQYF
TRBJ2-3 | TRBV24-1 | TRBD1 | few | TGTGCCACCAGTCCTGGGACAGGGGTACCAGATACGCAGTATTTT | CATSPGTGVPDTQYF
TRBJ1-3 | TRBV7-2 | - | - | TGTGCCAGCAGCAGAGGGGAAGGGAGGCCCATATATTTT | CASSRGEGRPIYF
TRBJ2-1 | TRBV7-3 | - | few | TGTGCCAGCAGCTCGTCCCCCAACACCCGGATCGATGAGCAGTTCTTC | CASSSSPNTRIDEQFF
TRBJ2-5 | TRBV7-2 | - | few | TGTGCCAGCAGCCCCCGGGACACCACAGAGACCCAGTACTTC | CASSPRDTTETQYF
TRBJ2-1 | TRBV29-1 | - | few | TGCAGCGTTCTAGCCACCAGCTCCTACAATGAGCAGTTCTTC | CSVLATSSYNEQFF
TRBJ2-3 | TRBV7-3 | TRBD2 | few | TGTGCCAGCAGCCCTACTAGCGGGGGGCCAGGAGATACGCAGTATTTT | CASSPTSGGPGDTQYF
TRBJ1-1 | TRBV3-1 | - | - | TGTGCCAGCAGCCAAGGCGGCAGTGGGAACACTGAAGCTTTCTTT | CASSQGGSGNTEAFF
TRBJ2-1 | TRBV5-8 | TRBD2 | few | TGTGCCAGCAGCCGTTTCCTAGCGGGACCCTACAATGAGCAGTTCTTC | CASSRFLAGPYNEQFF
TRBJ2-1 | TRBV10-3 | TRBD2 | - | TGTGCCATCAGGGCACCGGGGGGGAATGAGCAGTTCTTC | CAIRAPGGNEQFF
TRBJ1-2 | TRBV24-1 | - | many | TGTGCCACCAGTGACCGGAACTATGGCTACACCTTC | CATSDRNYGYTF
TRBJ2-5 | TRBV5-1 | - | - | TGCGCCAGCAGCCCGGGACCGAAAGAGACCCAGTACTTC | CASSPGPKETQYF
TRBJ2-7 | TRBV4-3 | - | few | TGCGCCAGCAGCCACACAGGAAAGCAGTACTTC | CASSHTGKQYF